The clone carrying this TCR beta chain was observed a few times. Its matching antigen is unknown. This sample stems from a study of vaccination and CD4 T cells after COVID-19. Study-wide context: Post-diagnosis, post-COVID samples were collected after a median approximately 92 days, ranging 35 to 161. Study findings and constraints: Going from around 20 to 38, median SARS-CoV-2-reactive clonotypes did not rise significantly.

The treatment: approximately nine-day PBMC culture with coronavirus spike peptide pools or control peptides (ViraFEST assay). With peptide pools, ViraFEST first expanded antigen-specific T cells and afterwards sequenced their TCRs. Sequencing of the DNA from cultured CD4+ T cells was carried out with the Oncomine TCR Beta short-read assay. From the PCR reads, TCRdb called clonotypes with MiXCR, one entry per CDR3 protein. Seen here are approximately 10,000 distinct CDR3 sequences, about 42% observed once, and the top ten hold 34%. CDR1 is SGHAT and CDR2 is FQNNGV in the germline V gene. The V gene end was trimmed by 1 base and the J gene end by 7 bases; junction bases not matched to a gene: 9. The CDR3 extends over 16 amino acids.

Sequenced material: CD4+ T cells from blood, cultured in vitro. V and J are TRBV11-2 and TRBJ2-2, with 7 bases lining up with TRBD2. This receptor was identified in a human donor who had recovered from COVID-19. CDR3 in amino acids: CASSLARRGRSGELFF. The CDR3 region has the DNA TGTGCCAGCAGCTTAGCCCGGCGGGGGAGGAGCGGGGAGCTGTTTTTT. Full variable domain (missing parts from reference TRBV11-2 and TRBJ2-2): EAGVAQSPRYKIIEKRQSVAFWCNPISGHATLYWYQQILGQGPKLLIQFQNNGVVDDSQLPKDRFSAERLKGVDSTLKIQPAKLEDSAVYLCASSLARRGRSGELFFGEGSRLTVL.